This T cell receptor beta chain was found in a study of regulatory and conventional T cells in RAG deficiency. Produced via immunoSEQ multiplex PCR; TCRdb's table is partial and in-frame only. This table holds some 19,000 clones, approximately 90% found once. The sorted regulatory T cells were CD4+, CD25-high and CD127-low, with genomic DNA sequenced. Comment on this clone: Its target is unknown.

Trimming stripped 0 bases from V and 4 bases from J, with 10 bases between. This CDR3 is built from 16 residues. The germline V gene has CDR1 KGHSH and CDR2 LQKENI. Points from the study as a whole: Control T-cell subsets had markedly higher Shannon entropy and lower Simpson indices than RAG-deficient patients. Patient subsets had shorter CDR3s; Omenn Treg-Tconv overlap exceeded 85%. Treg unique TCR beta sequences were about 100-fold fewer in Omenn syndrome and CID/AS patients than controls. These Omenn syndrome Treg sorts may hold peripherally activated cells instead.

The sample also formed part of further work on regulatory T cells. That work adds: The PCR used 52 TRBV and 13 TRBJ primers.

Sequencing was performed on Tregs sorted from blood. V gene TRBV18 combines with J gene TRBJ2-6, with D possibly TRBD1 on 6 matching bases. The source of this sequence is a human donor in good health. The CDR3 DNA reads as TGTGCCAGCTCACCACCGCAGGGGCCAGGGGCCAACGTCCTGACTTTC. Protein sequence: CASSPPQGPGANVLTF. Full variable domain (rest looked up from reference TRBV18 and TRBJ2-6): NAGVMQNPRHLVRRRGQEARLRCSPMKGHSHVYWYRQLPEEGLKFMVYLQKENIIDESGMPKERFSAEFPKEGPSILRIQQVVRGDSAAYFCASSPPQGPGANVLTFGAGSRLTVL.